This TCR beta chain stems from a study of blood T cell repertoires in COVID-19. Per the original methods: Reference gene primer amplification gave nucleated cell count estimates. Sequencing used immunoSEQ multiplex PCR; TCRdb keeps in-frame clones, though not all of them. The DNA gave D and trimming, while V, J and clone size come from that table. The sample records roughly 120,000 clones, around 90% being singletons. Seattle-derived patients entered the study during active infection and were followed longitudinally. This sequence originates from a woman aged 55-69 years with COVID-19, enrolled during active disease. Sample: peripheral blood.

CDR3 nucleotide sequence: TGTGCCAGTAGTCCCCAGGTTAGAAGCTCTGGAAACACCATATATTTT. It codes for CASSPQVRSSGNTIYF. The chain joins TRBV19 to TRBJ1-3; the D is unclear. The CDR3 sequence is 16 residues long. The V gene lost 5 bases and the J gene lost 0 bases, with 14 bases spanning the gap. Germline V gene data show CDR1 as LNHDA and CDR2 as SQIVND (reference sequence).